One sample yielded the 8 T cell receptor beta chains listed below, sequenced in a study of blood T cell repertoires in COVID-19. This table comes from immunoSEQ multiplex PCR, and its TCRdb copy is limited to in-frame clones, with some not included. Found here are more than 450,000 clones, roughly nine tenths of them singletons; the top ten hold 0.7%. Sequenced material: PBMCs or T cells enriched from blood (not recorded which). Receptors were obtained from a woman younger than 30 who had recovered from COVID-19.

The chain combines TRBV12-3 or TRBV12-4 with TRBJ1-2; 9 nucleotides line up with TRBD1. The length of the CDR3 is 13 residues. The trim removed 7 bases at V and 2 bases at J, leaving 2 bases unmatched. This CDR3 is CASMGQGNYGYTF. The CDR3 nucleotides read TGTGCCAGCATGGGACAGGGAAACTATGGCTACACCTTC.

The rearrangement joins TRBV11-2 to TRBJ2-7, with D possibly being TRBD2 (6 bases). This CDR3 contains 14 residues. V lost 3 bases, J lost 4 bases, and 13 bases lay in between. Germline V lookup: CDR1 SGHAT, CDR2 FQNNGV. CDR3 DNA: TGTGCCAGCAGCTTTGGGACTCGGGGATACGAGCAGTACTTC. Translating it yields CASSFGTRGYEQYF. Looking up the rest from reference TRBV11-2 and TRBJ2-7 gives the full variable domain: EAGVAQSPRYKIIEKRQSVAFWCNPISGHATLYWYQQILGQGPKLLIQFQNNGVVDDSQLPKDRFSAERLKGVDSTLKIQPAKLEDSAVYLCASSFGTRGYEQYFGPGTRLTVT.

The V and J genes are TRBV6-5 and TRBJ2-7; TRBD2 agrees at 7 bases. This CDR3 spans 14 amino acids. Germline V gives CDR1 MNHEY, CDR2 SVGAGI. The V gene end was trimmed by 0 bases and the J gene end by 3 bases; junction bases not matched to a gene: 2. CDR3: CASSYSAGDYEQYF. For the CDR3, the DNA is TGTGCCAGCAGTTACTCGGCGGGGGACTACGAGCAGTACTTC.

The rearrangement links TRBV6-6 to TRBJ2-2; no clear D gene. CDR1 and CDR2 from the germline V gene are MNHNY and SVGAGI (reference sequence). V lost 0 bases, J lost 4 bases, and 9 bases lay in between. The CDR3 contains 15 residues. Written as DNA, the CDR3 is TGTGCCAGCAGTTACTCAAGCGAATCCACCGGGGAGCTGTTTTTT. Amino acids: CASSYSSESTGELFF.

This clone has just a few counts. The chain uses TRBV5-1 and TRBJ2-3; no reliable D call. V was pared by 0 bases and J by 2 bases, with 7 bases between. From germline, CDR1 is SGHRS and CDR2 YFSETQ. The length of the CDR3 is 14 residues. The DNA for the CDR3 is TGCGCCAGCAGCTTGGGGGCCCTCACAGATACGCAGTATTTT. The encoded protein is CASSLGALTDTQYF.

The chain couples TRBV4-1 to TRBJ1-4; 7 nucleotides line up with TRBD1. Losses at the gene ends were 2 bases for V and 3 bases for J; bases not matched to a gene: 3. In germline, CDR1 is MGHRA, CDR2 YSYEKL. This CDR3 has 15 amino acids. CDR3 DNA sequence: TGCGCCAGCAGCCAACTAGGACAGGCTAATGAAAAACTGTTTTTT. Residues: CASSQLGQANEKLFF.

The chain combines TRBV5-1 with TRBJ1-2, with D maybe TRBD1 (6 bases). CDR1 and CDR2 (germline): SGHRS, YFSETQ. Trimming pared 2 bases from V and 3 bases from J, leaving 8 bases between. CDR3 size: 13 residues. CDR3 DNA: TGCGCCAGCAGCTTAAGGACAGACTATGGCTACACCTTC. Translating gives CASSLRTDYGYTF.

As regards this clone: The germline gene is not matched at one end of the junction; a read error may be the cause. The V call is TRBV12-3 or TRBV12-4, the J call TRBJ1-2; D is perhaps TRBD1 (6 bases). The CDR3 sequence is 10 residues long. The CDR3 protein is CASSFRTEDF. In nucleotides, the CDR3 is TGTGCCAGCAGTTTTCGGACAGAAGATTTC.